These T cell receptor beta chains were read from a single sample in a study of cytomegalovirus exposure and HLA in healthy donors. Clones were read by immunoSEQ multiplex PCR, and TCRdb kept only the in-frame ones, dropping some. The sample includes about 130,000 clones, roughly 82% seen only once; the top ten take under 3%. Material for sequencing was PBMCs. These receptors were obtained from a woman between 18 and 29 years old in good health and CMV-seropositive. Each CDR3 is given with its conserved first and last residue. Fields, in order: D gene, J gene, clone size, V gene, CDR3 protein, CDR3 DNA. The D gene is left open where the match is weak. Size is omitted from some rows. Given values are once, few, many or a class for expanded clones.

d_gene: -
j_gene: TRBJ2-5
abundance: -
v_gene: TRBV7-9
CDR3aa: CASSPEVETQYF
CDR3nt: TGTGCCAGCAGCCCAGAGGTGGAGACCCAGTACTTC

d_gene: TRBD1
j_gene: TRBJ1-2
abundance: -
v_gene: TRBV6-1
CDR3aa: CASSSTGANYGYTF
CDR3nt: TGTGCCAGCAGTTCGACAGGGGCAAACTATGGCTACACCTTC

d_gene: TRBD2
j_gene: TRBJ2-1
abundance: -
v_gene: TRBV7-2
CDR3aa: CASSPSGGAGWQFF
CDR3nt: TGTGCCAGCAGCCCCAGCGGGGGGGCGGGGTGGCAGTTCTTC

d_gene: -
j_gene: TRBJ1-1
abundance: -
v_gene: TRBV7-8
CDR3aa: CASSSQMNTEAFF
CDR3nt: TGTGCCAGCAGCTCACAGATGAACACTGAAGCTTTCTTT

d_gene: -
j_gene: TRBJ1-3
abundance: -
v_gene: TRBV9
CDR3aa: CASSQFSGNTIYF
CDR3nt: TGTGCCAGCAGCCAATTCTCTGGAAACACCATATATTTT

d_gene: -
j_gene: TRBJ2-2
abundance: -
v_gene: TRBV19
CDR3aa: CASSMDGGIAGELFF
CDR3nt: TGTGCCAGTAGTATGGACGGAGGAATCGCCGGGGAGCTGTTTTTT

d_gene: TRBD1
j_gene: TRBJ1-2
abundance: -
v_gene: TRBV5-4
CDR3aa: CASSLGDSLSQGLYGYTF
CDR3nt: TGTGCCAGCAGCTTAGGGGACAGCCTCTCACAGGGCCTCTATGGCTACACCTTC

d_gene: TRBD1
j_gene: TRBJ1-1
abundance: -
v_gene: TRBV7-9
CDR3aa: CASSLRDSMNTEAFF
CDR3nt: TGTGCCAGCAGCTTGAGGGACAGCATGAACACTGAAGCTTTCTTT

d_gene: -
j_gene: TRBJ2-3
abundance: -
v_gene: TRBV25-1
CDR3aa: CASAGADTQYF
CDR3nt: TGTGCCAGTGCAGGGGCGGATACGCAGTATTTT

d_gene: TRBD2
j_gene: TRBJ2-7
abundance: -
v_gene: TRBV6-6
CDR3aa: CASRTLAGGLEQYF
CDR3nt: TGTGCCAGCAGAACACTAGCGGGGGGGCTTGAGCAGTACTTC

d_gene: -
j_gene: TRBJ2-1
abundance: few
v_gene: TRBV29-1
CDR3aa: CSVPVGAGAYNEQFF
CDR3nt: TGCAGCGTTCCGGTGGGGGCGGGGGCCTACAATGAGCAGTTCTTC